These T cell receptor beta chains were read from a single sample in a study of T cell changes during pregnancy in multiple sclerosis. Generated by immunoSEQ multiplex PCR, the TCRdb table keeps only in-frame clones and is missing some. The data show just under 50,000 clones, approximately 93% seen once. Sequences were derived from CD4+ T cells from peripheral blood mononuclear cells, sampled in the third trimester of pregnancy. The receptor set was obtained from a female donor with multiple sclerosis, enrolled in a pregnancy study. The CDR3 runs from the conserved cysteine through the conserved F or W. Fields, in order: D gene, J gene, V gene, CDR3 protein. The D gene is left open where the match is weak.

.	TRBJ1-2	TRBV29-1	CSVGQAGYTF
.	TRBJ1-1	TRBV9	CASSYTHNTEAFF
.	TRBJ2-3	TRBV7-3	CASSLIGSTDTQYF
.	TRBJ1-2	TRBV20-1	CSASNEGYTF
.	TRBJ2-7	TRBV5-1	CASSLAVGSYEQYF
TRBD1	TRBJ1-2	TRBV7-8	CASTLPGQGSDFYGYTF
.	TRBJ2-7	TRBV5-4	CASSSHRERDEQYF
TRBD2	TRBJ2-3	TRBV28	CASSSLAGLTDTQYF
.	TRBJ2-2	TRBV5-4	CASSPPGEGTGELFF
TRBD1	TRBJ1-5	TRBV28	CASSLWLTGGGNQPQHF
.	TRBJ1-6	TRBV7-8	CASSGARGGAGSPLHF
.	TRBJ2-3	TRBV18	CASSPGGASTDTQYF
.	TRBJ1-3	TRBV2	CASTEGRVSGNTIYF
.	TRBJ2-7	TRBV28	CASGPGASRNEQYF
.	TRBJ1-2	TRBV7-9	CASSPDRYYGYTF
.	TRBJ1-2	TRBV5-3	CARSFGPIRQRANYGYTF
.	TRBJ1-1	TRBV6-1	CASRGKVEAFF
.	TRBJ1-2	TRBV6-1	CASSEEDIYLVTGGYTF
.	TRBJ1-2	TRBV28	CASSSGRNYGYTF
TRBD1	TRBJ2-7	TRBV9	CASSAEGTGAHEQYF
.	TRBJ2-3	TRBV7-9	CASTPFASTRADTQYF
.	TRBJ2-3	TRBV5-1	CASSFKGGTDTQYF
.	TRBJ2-5	TRBV6-5	CASSYSWADQETQYF
.	TRBJ2-5	TRBV11-1	CASSLTRSTQETQYF
.	TRBJ1-6	TRBV5-4	CASSSESSYNSPLHF
TRBD2	TRBJ2-5	TRBV6-5	CASSYRTSGLQETQYF
.	TRBJ2-7	TRBV6-5	CATSTLALSYEQYF
TRBD1	TRBJ2-3	TRBV18	CASSPWDRGAPDTQYF
TRBD2	TRBJ2-1	TRBV5-8	CASSISGGAYNEQFF
.	TRBJ1-2	TRBV6-5	CASSYLKLGYGYTF
TRBD2	TRBJ2-1	TRBV5-4	CASSLGLAGLNEQFF
TRBD1	TRBJ1-2	TRBV27	CASSPGTGNGYTF
TRBD2	TRBJ2-1	TRBV18	CASLKGLAGVGEQFF
TRBD1	TRBJ1-1	TRBV6-1	CASSAGQTNTEAFF
.	TRBJ1-1	TRBV13	CASSLMGGGDTEAFF
.	TRBJ1-2	TRBV9	CASSGRGNYGYTF
.	TRBJ2-2	TRBV19	CASRKPPQGPMNTGELFF
TRBD1	TRBJ1-4	TRBV7-2	CASSLDSGGLTNEKLFF
TRBD1	TRBJ1-2	TRBV30	CAWSREQGAYGYTF
.	TRBJ2-7	TRBV7-7	CASSSGHSYEQYF
.	TRBJ1-1	TRBV18	CASSPWDYTEAFF
TRBD1	TRBJ2-5	TRBV25-1	CASSDSRDSQETQYF
TRBD2	TRBJ2-3	TRBV28	CASRPSGTGGTQYF
TRBD1	TRBJ1-1	TRBV4-3	CASSQGGGALQGAFF
.	TRBJ1-2	TRBV7-5	CARSLGWCRDGGLLGCCTF
.	TRBJ2-7	TRBV19	CASSIGTTSYEQYF
TRBD1	TRBJ1-5	TRBV5-1	CASRPDRGNQPQHF
.	TRBJ1-3	TRBV2	CASSVSFSGNTIYF
TRBD1	TRBJ1-4	TRBV5-6	CASSGTGGPNEKLFF
TRBD1	TRBJ2-7	TRBV7-6	CASSLAGQHYEQYF
TRBD1	TRBJ1-1	TRBV6-1	CASKDRRSANTEAFF
.	TRBJ2-3	TRBV7-6	CASSLDTGGGNTQYF
.	TRBJ2-3	TRBV2	CASLGTSTDTQYF
TRBD1	TRBJ1-2	TRBV19	CASSIVGAWGTANYGYTF
.	TRBJ2-2	TRBV5-1	CASSSGQSNTGELFF